This passage covers 28 T cell receptor beta chains from one sample sequenced in a study of blood T cell repertoires in COVID-19. TCRdb keeps only in-frame clones here, not all; method: immunoSEQ multiplex PCR. The profile shows approximately 140,000 clones, less than 90% of them singletons. Sample: PBMCs or T cells enriched from blood (not recorded which). The receptor set was obtained from a woman between 45 and 65 years old who had been exposed to COVID-19.

The chain combines TRBV5-1 with TRBJ2-2; 10 bases fit TRBD1. The length of the CDR3 is 15 residues. CDR1 SGHRS and CDR2 YFSETQ come from the germline V gene. V gave up 1 base and J gave up 6 bases; unmatched junction bases: 3. As DNA, the CDR3 is TGCGCCAGCAGCTTGATGGGACAGGGGTCCGGGGAGCTGTTTTTT. As protein: CASSLMGQGSGELFF.

V gene TRBV5-6 combines with J gene TRBJ1-1, with D maybe TRBD1 (6 bases). Trimming cost V 6 bases and J 4 bases, with 16 bases left between them. The germline CDR1 and CDR2 sequences are SGHDT and YYEEEE. The CDR3 covers 14 residues. In nucleotides, the CDR3 is TGTGCCAGCACCCGCCAGGGGTATGTCACTGAAGCTTTCTTT. It encodes CASTRQGYVTEAFF.

The rearrangement joins TRBV18 to TRBJ2-6; D not certain. CDR3 length equals 16 residues. Trimming left V 0 bases short and J 2 bases short, with 8 bases between. Germline loops: CDR1 KGHSH, CDR2 LQKENI. The CDR3 loop is CASSPPGWPGANVLTF. CDR3 nucleotide sequence: TGTGCCAGCTCACCACCGGGCTGGCCTGGGGCCAACGTCCTGACTTTC.

This chain connects TRBV7-9 to TRBJ2-3; D gene unclear. V gave up 1 base and J gave up 0 bases, with 5 bases separating them. Germline CDR1 SEHNR, CDR2 FQNEAQ (reference sequence). The CDR3 runs to 14 residues. CDR3 in amino acids: CASSLVSSTDTQYF. Here the CDR3 DNA reads TGTGCCAGCAGCTTAGTGAGTAGCACAGATACGCAGTATTTT.

The chain employs TRBV5-4 and TRBJ2-2, with TRBD2 matching 10 bases. Germline CDR1 and CDR2: SGHNT and YYREEE (reference sequence). There are 18 residues in the CDR3. V trimming: 1 base; J trimming: 9 bases; junction bases outside the gene matches: 15. The CDR3: CASSLSSGGSRRNRELFF. Written as DNA, the CDR3 is TGTGCCAGCAGCTTGAGTAGCGGGGGGAGTAGGAGGAATAGGGAGCTGTTTTTT.

The chain couples TRBV5-1 to TRBJ2-1; D call uncertain. The V and J ends lost 0 bases and 0 bases respectively, with 4 bases between them. Germline V gene data show CDR1 as SGHRS and CDR2 as YFSETQ. This CDR3 comprises 14 residues. The CDR3 spells CASSLDSSYNEQFF. CDR3 in DNA: TGCGCCAGCAGCTTGGACAGCTCCTACAATGAGCAGTTCTTC.

This chain connects TRBV5-1 to TRBJ1-6, with D maybe TRBD1 (6 bases). This CDR3 contains 16 residues. Germline V gene sequence: CDR1 SGHRS, CDR2 YFSETQ. Trimming removed 4 bases from V and 6 bases from J, with 17 bases in between. CDR3 nucleotides: TGCGCCAGCAGCCCCACACAGGGTTTAGGTAATTCACCCCTCCACTTT. As protein: CASSPTQGLGNSPLHF.

This chain links TRBV5-4 with TRBJ1-2; the D gene is possibly TRBD1 (6 bases). Germline CDR1 reads SGHNT; CDR2 reads YYREEE (reference sequence). Trimming removed 1 base from V and 7 bases from J, with 17 bases in between. CDR3 length equals 15 residues. CDR3 nucleotides: TGTGCCAGCAGCTTGAGTCCAGGGGAGCTTAGTGGCTACACCTTC. It specifies CASSLSPGELSGYTF.

The CDR3 nucleotides read TGTGCCAGCATGAGGACAGGGGACTATGGCTACACCTTC. Protein product: CASMRTGDYGYTF. The gene calls are TRBV6-5 and TRBJ1-2, with 9 positions matching TRBD1. The CDR3 covers 13 residues. Germline CDR1 and CDR2: MNHEY and SVGAGI. Unmatched junction bases numbered 3, after V lost 7 bases and J lost 3 bases.

J is TRBJ2-2 and V is TRBV5-6; D may be TRBD2 (5 bases). The CDR3 consists of 13 residues. The V gene's germline CDR1 is SGHDT and CDR2 YYEEEE. The V end was cut by 3 bases, the J end by 3 bases, with 6 bases between. This chain's CDR3 is CASSSSYTGELFF. CDR3 nucleotide sequence: TGTGCCAGCAGCTCTAGCTACACCGGGGAGCTGTTTTTT.

This chain joins TRBV30 and TRBJ2-3; 7 bases fit TRBD2. V was clipped by 1 base and J by 3 bases; unmatched bases: 7. The V gene's germline CDR1 is GTSNPN and CDR2 SVGIG (reference sequence). The CDR3 has 15 amino acids. The CDR3 sequence: CAWSAGAGFTDTQYF. DNA of the CDR3: TGTGCCTGGAGTGCTGGAGCGGGATTTACAGATACGCAGTATTTT.

The chain uses TRBV6-5 and TRBJ1-5; D perhaps matches TRBD1 (5 bases). Germline values: CDR1 MNHEY, CDR2 SVGAGI. The CDR3 length is 15 residues. The ends were cut back, 7 bases at V and 4 bases at J, with 17 bases in the middle. The CDR3 DNA is TGTGCCAGCATGCCGTTACAGGTGATGAATCAGCCCCAGCATTTT. Its protein product is CASMPLQVMNQPQHF.

The rearrangement uses TRBV7-2 and TRBJ1-5; D perhaps matches TRBD1 (6 bases). Trimming removed 4 bases from V and 9 bases from J, with 25 bases in between. The CDR3 length is 17 residues. Germline V gene data show CDR1 as SGHTA and CDR2 as FQGNSA. CDR3 in amino acids: CASSSFSGALSVGPQHF. The CDR3 coding sequence is TGTGCCAGCAGCTCCTTTTCAGGGGCGCTATCCGTAGGGCCCCAGCATTTT.

The chain recombines TRBV20-1 with TRBJ1-2; TRBD1 agrees at 7 bases. The CDR3 runs 14 residues. Unmatched junction bases numbered 11, after V lost 3 bases and J lost 7 bases. The germline V gene has CDR1 DFQATT and CDR2 SNEGSKA (reference sequence). The CDR3 loop is CSASRLDRAFGYTF. In DNA, the CDR3 is TGCAGTGCTAGTCGGCTAGACAGGGCGTTTGGCTACACCTTC.

J is TRBJ2-7 and V is TRBV7-7; 10 nucleotides line up with TRBD2. CDR3 length: 15 residues. V was clipped by 5 bases and J by 6 bases; unmatched bases: 10. In germline, CDR1 is SSHAT, CDR2 FNYEAQ (reference sequence). CDR3 DNA: TGTGCCAGCAGCCCCGCCCTAGCGGGAGTAAGCGAGCAGTACTTC. Protein: CASSPALAGVSEQYF.

The V gene is TRBV3-1 (or the pseudogene TRBV3-2), the J gene TRBJ1-1; the match to TRBD1 covers 7 bases. Germline CDR1 is LGHDT and CDR2 is YNNKEL (reference sequence). V was pared by 4 bases and J by 6 bases, with 8 bases of the junction left unmatched. CDR3 length: 14 amino acids. The CDR3 DNA follows: TGTGCCAGCAGCCCAGTGGGACAGAGTTCTGAAGCTTTCTTT. It specifies CASSPVGQSSEAFF.

The rearrangement uses TRBV9 and TRBJ1-1; 10 bases align to TRBD1. CDR3 size: 15 residues. The V gene end was trimmed by 2 bases and the J gene end by 5 bases; junction bases not matched to a gene: 6. Germline lookup yields CDR1 SGDLS and CDR2 YYNGEE. The CDR3 reads CASSVRDRGPTEAFF. The CDR3 region has the DNA TGTGCCAGCAGCGTCCGAGACAGGGGGCCTACTGAAGCTTTCTTT.

J is TRBJ2-3 and V is TRBV7-6; possible D gene TRBD1, 6 bases. Between the trimmed V and J ends, which lost 2 bases and 5 bases, there was a span of 20 bases. In germline, CDR1 is SGHVS, CDR2 FNYEAQ. This CDR3 comprises 17 residues. The CDR3 nucleotides read TGTGCCAGCAGCTTACCCCAACAGGGCTTGGGGGAAGATACGCAGTATTTT. Translated: CASSLPQQGLGEDTQYF. The full variable domain, in which reference TRBV7-6 and TRBJ2-3 provide the parts outside the CDR3, is GAGVSQSPRYKVTKRGQDVALRCDPISGHVSLYWYRQALGQGPEFLTYFNYEAQQDKSGLPNDRFSAERPEGSISTLTIQRTEQRDSAMYRCASSLPQQGLGEDTQYFGPGTRLTVL.

This chain joins TRBV18 and TRBJ1-2; no definite D call. Germline V gene lookup returns CDR1 KGHSH and CDR2 LQKENI. Trimming stripped 3 bases from V and 9 bases from J, with 14 bases between. This CDR3 spans 13 amino acids. The CDR3 loop reads CASSPEVLPRYTF. In nucleotides, the CDR3 is TGTGCCAGCTCACCCGAGGTCCTACCCCGCTACACCTTC.

This clone is a singleton in its sample. The J gene is TRBJ1-6, the V gene TRBV5-4; TRBD1 aligns across 9 bases. CDR3 size: 15 residues. With 4 bases clipped from V and 6 bases from J, the junction kept 5 bases outside the gene matches. Germline CDR1 and CDR2: SGHNT and YYREEE (reference sequence). The CDR3 DNA reads as TGTGCCAGCAGCACCTCGGACAGGGGTAATTCACCCCTCCACTTT. Its protein is CASSTSDRGNSPLHF. Using reference TRBV5-4 and TRBJ1-6 for the parts outside the CDR3, the full variable domain is ETGVTQSPTHLIKTRGQQVTLRCSSQSGHNTVSWYQQALGQGPQFIFQYYREEENGRGNFPPRFSGLQFPNYSSELNVNALELDDSALYLCASSTSDRGNSPLHFGNGTRLTVT.

The chain employs TRBV10-1 and TRBJ2-4; D might be TRBD2 (5 bases). CDR3 length: 14 amino acids. The germline CDR1 and CDR2 sequences are WNHNN and SYGVQD (reference sequence). V dropped 3 bases and J dropped 2 bases, with 8 bases sitting between them. This chain's CDR3 is CASSDSGTKNIQYF. For the CDR3, the DNA is TGCGCCAGCAGTGATTCGGGGACCAAAAACATTCAGTACTTC.

This chain joins TRBV2 and TRBJ1-5; a possible D gene is TRBD1 (6 bases). The CDR3 is 14 residues long. V was trimmed by 6 bases and J by 0 bases, leaving 9 bases between them. CDR1 and CDR2 (germline): SNHLY, FYNNEI. The CDR3 here is CASRRTDSNQPQHF. The CDR3 nucleotides read TGTGCCAGCAGACGGACAGATAGCAATCAGCCCCAGCATTTT.

This clone has just one count. The V and J genes are TRBV13 and TRBJ2-7; 9 bases map to TRBD1. Germline V lookup: CDR1 PRHDT, CDR2 FYEKMQ (reference sequence). The CDR3 runs to 14 residues. V lost 5 bases, J lost 3 bases, and 5 bases stayed unmatched. The CDR3: CASSVRDRDYEQYF. As DNA, the CDR3 is TGTGCCAGCAGCGTCCGGGACAGGGACTACGAGCAGTACTTC.

The CDR3 region has the DNA TGTGCCAGCAGCCCCAGACGGGGAGGGACTAGCGGGTCCGGGGAGCTGTTTTTT. As protein: CASSPRRGGTSGSGELFF. The J gene is TRBJ2-2, the V gene TRBV7-2, with 12 bases lining up with TRBD2. The ends lost 5 bases at V and 6 bases at J; junction bases unmatched: 13. The CDR3 sequence is 18 residues long. CDR1 SGHTA and CDR2 FQGNSA come from the germline V gene.

The CDR3 nucleotides are TGTGCCAGCGGAACAGGGGCGGCCACTGAAGCTTTCTTT. As protein: CASGTGAATEAFF. The J gene is TRBJ1-1, the V gene TRBV2; 7 nucleotides match TRBD1. Germline CDR1 is SNHLY and CDR2 is FYNNEI. The CDR3 runs 13 residues. V shed 8 bases and J 4 bases; nucleotides not matched to a gene: 7.

The rearrangement links TRBV13 to TRBJ1-2, with D possibly TRBD1 on 6 matching bases. V was cut by 7 bases and J by 2 bases, with 11 bases left in between. This CDR3 comprises 13 residues. CDR1 PRHDT and CDR2 FYEKMQ come from the germline V gene (reference sequence). The DNA for the CDR3 is TGTGCCAGCACGCAGGGGATAAACTATGGCTACACCTTC. This sequence encodes CASTQGINYGYTF.

The rearrangement links TRBV18 to TRBJ1-5; D not certain. The CDR3 is made up of 14 amino acids. V was clipped by 3 bases and J by 2 bases, with 8 bases between them. Germline V gene sequence: CDR1 KGHSH, CDR2 LQKENI. As DNA, the CDR3 is TGTGCCAGCTCACCCCTTCGGGGCAATCAGCCCCAGCATTTT. Translating gives CASSPLRGNQPQHF.

The chain has TRBV7-2 and TRBJ2-3; D call uncertain. This CDR3 has 13 residues. V lost 4 bases, J lost 2 bases, and 7 bases lay in between. Germline V gives CDR1 SGHTA, CDR2 FQGNSA. The CDR3 spells CASSWRTTDTQYF. The CDR3 coding sequence is TGTGCCAGCAGCTGGAGAACCACAGATACGCAGTATTTT.